This T cell receptor beta chain was identified in a study of beta chain features in type 1 diabetes. Study-level points and caveats: Because the template was cDNA, high-expressing cells might be over-represented. Type 1 diabetes patients had moderately but significantly shorter TCRB CDR3s in all four CD4+ subsets. Diminished insertions and augmented deletions at VDJ junctions characterized type 1 diabetes patients.

On average, the one heparinised blood draw given by each donor was about 120 mL. Since all of the isolated RNA was reverse transcribed, expressed TCRB transcripts were what got sequenced. Using immunoSEQ multiplex PCR, the repertoire was profiled, and TCRdb retains in-frame clones only, with some absent. The profile covers around 97,000 clones, with over 25% appearing a single time and 0.5% to 0.6% taken by the ten largest. As regards this clone: The antigen is not known.

This TCR was sampled from a woman between 18 and 29 years old with type 1 diabetes. What was sequenced was central memory CD4+ T cells from blood.

For the CDR3, the DNA is TGTGCCAGCAGCTTAGATCGGGGGGGGCTCAATGAGCAGTTCTTC. Its translation: CASSLDRGGLNEQFF. The V call is TRBV7-7, the J call TRBJ2-1; TRBD2 matches at 8 bases. The V gene's germline CDR1 is SSHAT and CDR2 FNYEAQ (reference sequence). Unmatched junction bases numbered 5, after V lost 1 base and J lost 6 bases. This CDR3 is 15 amino acids long.